This entry features one T cell receptor (beta chain) sequence. The clone's antigen remains unknown. Base qualities are not provided; no much larger clone lies one nucleotide away. The healthy controls were volunteers from a blood bank in Maryland, USA. For the sorted-subset TCR libraries, the starting material was over 750,000 sorted CD4+ or CD8+ T cells. Peripheral blood was subjected to Ficoll-Hypaque density gradient centrifugation to isolate PBMCs, which were then cryopreserved in liquid nitrogen. The study also sequenced paired sorted CD4+ and CD8+ subsets from healthy controls, HAM/TSP patients and MS patients. The data derive from a study of neurological immune-mediated disorders (dated by TCRdb to between 2018 and 2021). In terms of the full investigation: Peripheral blood TCR-beta repertoires from HTLV-I-associated myelopathy (HAM/TSP) patients, multiple sclerosis patients and healthy controls were compared by UMI-based sequencing. The cohort included 60 to 75 subjects: about 15 with HAM/TSP, about 35 with multiple sclerosis, and 20 or so healthy controls. The roughly 99 TCR-beta libraries covered PBMC samples along with longitudinal samples, technical triplicates, and paired sorted CD4+ and CD8+ T-cell subsets. General findings and caveats noted by the study authors: No identical CDR3 amino acid sequences were shared among expanded clones across subjects, suggesting private TCR-beta repertoires in all groups. TCR clonal expansion was highest in HAM/TSP patients and lowest in MS patients, with MS patients falling below even healthy controls.

cDNA was synthesized by template-switch 5'RACE using a primer carrying a 10-nucleotide random unique molecular identifier by which each TCR transcript was tagged. Over 190 million TCR-beta sequences, covering 15-18 subjects, were produced in each sequencing run. Total RNA was extracted with the RNeasy kit. Using the KAPA Real-time Library Amplification kit, TCR-beta VDJ regions were amplified with primers for the TCR constant region and the 5'RACE anchor. Sample indexes and Illumina adaptors were added in a first PCR, and a second PCR then increased library yield. After Ampure bead purification, the roughly 650 bp TCR product was size-selected on a 2% E-gel SizeSelection system. Before pooling, libraries had their quality checked on a Bioanalyzer, their concentration measured with Qubit, and their quantity determined with the Kapa Library Quantification kit. Libraries were sequenced paired-end 2 x 150 bp on an Illumina HiSeq 2500. To increase sequence diversity, roughly 24-31% phiX was spiked into each library pool. In the paper's pipeline: The UMI-based MiGEC pipeline processed quality-filtered reads and removed over 80% of raw TCR sequences during error correction. IMGT germline references were used for alignment of VDJ genes, and clonotypes were defined by a unique CDR3 amino acid sequence together with V-J genes. VDJtools evaluated clonal expansion, Shannon diversity and CDR3 relatedness (CalcPairwiseDistances, ClusterSamples); CLCbio workbench built phylogenetic trees. A clone was classed as expanded if it had 8 or more unique UMIs, a cutoff based on coefficient-of-variation modelling across technical triplicates. TCRdb itself trimmed the public reads at Q25 with fastp, ran MiXCR and retained productive beta chains. Entries that share a CDR3 protein sequence are merged under the most common genes and DNA. TCRdb, not the original authors, processed these V and J calls. The sample table contains 30,000 to 50,000 distinct CDR3 sequences; only one count was recorded for 7% to 8.5% of them. Of the sample, approximately 5.4% is held by the ten largest clones.

CDR1 and CDR2 are read off the germline V gene (reference sequence) as SEHNR and FQNEAQ. V is trimmed back by 4 bases and J by 6 bases, and the junction contains 17 bases that no gene match accounts for. From the cysteine up to the phenylalanine, the CDR3 has a length of 19 residues. The entry retains the CDR3 DNA only, 57 bases that are in frame from base 1. The rearrangement joined TRBV7-9 to TRBJ2-2; 10 bases in the middle match TRBD2. The receptor was isolated from a man between 45 and 60 years old in good health. Sample: CD4+ T cells from blood. The nucleotide sequence reads as follows: TGTGCCAGCAGCTCCTACCCCGTTTCTAGCGGGGGACGCTCCGGGGAGCTGTTTTTT. This sequence encodes CASSSYPVSSGGRSGELFF.